This T cell receptor beta chain came from a study of cytomegalovirus exposure and HLA in healthy donors. In the PCR, 60 Vbeta and 13 Jbeta primers were used. Method: immunoSEQ multiplex PCR; TCRdb's copy keeps in-frame clones and lacks some. The sample has 100,000 to 150,000 clones, 17% seen once; the top ten hold roughly 3%. This clone was detected only a few times. CDR3 length: 14 amino acids. In germline, CDR1 is KGHSH, CDR2 LQKENI. Trimming removed 3 bases at V and 2 bases at J, with 8 bases between. The V and J genes are TRBV18 and TRBJ1-3, with D unresolved. This receptor was identified in a female donor in good health and CMV-seropositive. Sequenced sample: PBMCs. Here the CDR3 DNA reads TGTGCCAGCTCACCTACGGGGACTGGAAACACCATATATTTT. It translates to CASSPTGTGNTIYF.